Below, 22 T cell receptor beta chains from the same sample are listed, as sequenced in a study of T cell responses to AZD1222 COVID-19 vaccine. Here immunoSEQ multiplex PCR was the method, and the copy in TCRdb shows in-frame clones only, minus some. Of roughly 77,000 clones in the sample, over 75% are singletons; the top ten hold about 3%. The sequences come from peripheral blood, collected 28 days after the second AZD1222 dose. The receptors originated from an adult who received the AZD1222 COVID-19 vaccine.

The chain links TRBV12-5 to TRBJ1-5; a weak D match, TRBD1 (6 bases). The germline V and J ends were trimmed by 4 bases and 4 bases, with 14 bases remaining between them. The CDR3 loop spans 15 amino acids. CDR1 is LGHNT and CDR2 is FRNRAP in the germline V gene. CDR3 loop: CASGSSLGGNQPQHF. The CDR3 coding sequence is TGTGCTAGTGGTTCCAGTTTAGGGGGAAATCAGCCCCAGCATTTT.

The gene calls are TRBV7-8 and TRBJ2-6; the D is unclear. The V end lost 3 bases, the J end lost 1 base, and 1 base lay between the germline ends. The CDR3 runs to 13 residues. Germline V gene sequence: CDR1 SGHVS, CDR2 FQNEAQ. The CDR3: CASSFSGANVLTF. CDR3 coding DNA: TGTGCCAGCAGCTTTTCTGGGGCCAACGTCCTGACTTTC.

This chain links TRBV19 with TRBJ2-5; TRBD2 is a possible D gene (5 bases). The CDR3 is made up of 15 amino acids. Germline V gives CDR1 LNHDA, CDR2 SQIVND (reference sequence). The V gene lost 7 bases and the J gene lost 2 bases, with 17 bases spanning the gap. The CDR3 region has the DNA TGTGCCAGTACATCACTCAGCGGAACACAAGAGACCCAGTACTTC. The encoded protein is CASTSLSGTQETQYF.

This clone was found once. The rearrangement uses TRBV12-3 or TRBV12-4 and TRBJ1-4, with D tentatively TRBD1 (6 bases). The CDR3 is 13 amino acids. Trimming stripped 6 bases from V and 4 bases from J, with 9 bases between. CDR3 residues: CASRVQGNEKLFF. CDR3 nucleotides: TGTGCCAGCAGGGTACAGGGTAATGAAAAACTGTTTTTT.

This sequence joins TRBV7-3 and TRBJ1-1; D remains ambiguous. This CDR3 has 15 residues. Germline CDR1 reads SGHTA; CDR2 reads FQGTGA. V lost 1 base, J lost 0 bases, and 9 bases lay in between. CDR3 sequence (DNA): TGTGCCAGCAGCTTAAGACCAGGCTTGAACACTGAAGCTTTCTTT. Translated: CASSLRPGLNTEAFF. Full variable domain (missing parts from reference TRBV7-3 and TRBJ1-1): GAGVSQTPSNKVTEKGKYVELRCDPISGHTALYWYRQSLGQGPEFLIYFQGTGAADDSGLPNDRFFAVRPEGSVSTLKIQRTERGDSAVYLCASSLRPGLNTEAFFGQGTRLTVV.

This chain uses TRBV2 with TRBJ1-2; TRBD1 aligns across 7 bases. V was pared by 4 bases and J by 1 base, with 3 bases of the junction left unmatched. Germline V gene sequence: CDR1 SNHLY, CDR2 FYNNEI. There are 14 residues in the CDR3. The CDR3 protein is CASSGGQLNYGYTF. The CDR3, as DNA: TGTGCCAGCAGTGGGGGACAGCTTAACTATGGCTACACCTTC.

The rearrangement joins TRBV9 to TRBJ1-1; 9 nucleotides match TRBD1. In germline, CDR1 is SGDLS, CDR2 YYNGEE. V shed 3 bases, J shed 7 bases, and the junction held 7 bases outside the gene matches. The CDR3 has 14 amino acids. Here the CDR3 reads CASSADRGMNEAFF. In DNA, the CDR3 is TGTGCCAGCAGCGCAGACAGGGGGATGAATGAAGCTTTCTTT.

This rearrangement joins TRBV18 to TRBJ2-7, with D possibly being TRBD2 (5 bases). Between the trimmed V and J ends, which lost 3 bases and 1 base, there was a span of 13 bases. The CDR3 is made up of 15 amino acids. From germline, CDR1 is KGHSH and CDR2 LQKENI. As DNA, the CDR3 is TGTGCCAGCTCACCCGGACTGCAAATTTCCTACGAGCAGTACTTC. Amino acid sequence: CASSPGLQISYEQYF.

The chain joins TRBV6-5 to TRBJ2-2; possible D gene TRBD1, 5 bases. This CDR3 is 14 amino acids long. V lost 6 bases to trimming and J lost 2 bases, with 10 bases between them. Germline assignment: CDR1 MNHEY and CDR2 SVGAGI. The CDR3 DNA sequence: TGTGCCAGCAGCCGCGACAGAAACACCGGGGAGCTGTTTTTT. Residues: CASSRDRNTGELFF.

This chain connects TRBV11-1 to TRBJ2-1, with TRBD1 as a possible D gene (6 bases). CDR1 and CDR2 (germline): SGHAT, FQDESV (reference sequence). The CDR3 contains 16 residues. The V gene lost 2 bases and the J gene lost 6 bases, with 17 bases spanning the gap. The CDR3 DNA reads TGTGCCAGCAGCTTAATCGGTCACAGGGTAGGCAATGAGCAGTTCTTC. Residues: CASSLIGHRVGNEQFF.

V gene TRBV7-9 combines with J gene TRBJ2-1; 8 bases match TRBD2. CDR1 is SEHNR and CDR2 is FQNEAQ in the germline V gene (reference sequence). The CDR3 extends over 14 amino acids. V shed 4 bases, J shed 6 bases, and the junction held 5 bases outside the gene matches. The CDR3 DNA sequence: TGTGCCAGCAGCTCGAGCGGGAGCTTCAATGAGCAGTTCTTC. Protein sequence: CASSSSGSFNEQFF.

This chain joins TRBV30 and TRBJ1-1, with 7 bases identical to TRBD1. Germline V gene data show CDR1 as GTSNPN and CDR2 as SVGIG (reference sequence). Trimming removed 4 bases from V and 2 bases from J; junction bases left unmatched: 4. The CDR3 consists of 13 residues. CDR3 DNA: TGTGCCTGGACAAAAGGGGGCAACACTGAAGCTTTCTTT. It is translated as CAWTKGGNTEAFF.

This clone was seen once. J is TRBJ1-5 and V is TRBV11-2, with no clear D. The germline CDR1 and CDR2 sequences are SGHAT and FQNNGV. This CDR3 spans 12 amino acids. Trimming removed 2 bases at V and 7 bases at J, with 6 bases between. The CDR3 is CASSLNGQPQHF. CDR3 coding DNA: TGTGCCAGCAGCTTAAATGGCCAGCCCCAGCATTTT.

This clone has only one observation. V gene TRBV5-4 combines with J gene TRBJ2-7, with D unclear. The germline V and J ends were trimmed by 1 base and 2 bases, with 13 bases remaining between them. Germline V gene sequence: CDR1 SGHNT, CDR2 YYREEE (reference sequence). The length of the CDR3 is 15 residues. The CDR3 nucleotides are TGTGCCAGCAGCTTGCGTAGGGATGGTACCTACGAGCAGTACTTC. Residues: CASSLRRDGTYEQYF.

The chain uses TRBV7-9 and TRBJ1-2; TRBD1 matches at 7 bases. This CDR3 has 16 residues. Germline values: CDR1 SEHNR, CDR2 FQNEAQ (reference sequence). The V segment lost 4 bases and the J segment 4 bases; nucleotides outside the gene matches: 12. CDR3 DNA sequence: TGTGCCAGCAGCTCCCTCTCCATGAGACAGGGCTATGGCTACACCTTC. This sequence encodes CASSSLSMRQGYGYTF.

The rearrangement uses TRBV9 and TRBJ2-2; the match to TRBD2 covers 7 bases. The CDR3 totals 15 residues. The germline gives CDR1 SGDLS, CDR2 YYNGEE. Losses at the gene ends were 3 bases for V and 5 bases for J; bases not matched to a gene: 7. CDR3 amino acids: CASSERAGETGELFF. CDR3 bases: TGTGCCAGCAGCGAAAGGGCGGGGGAAACCGGGGAGCTGTTTTTT.

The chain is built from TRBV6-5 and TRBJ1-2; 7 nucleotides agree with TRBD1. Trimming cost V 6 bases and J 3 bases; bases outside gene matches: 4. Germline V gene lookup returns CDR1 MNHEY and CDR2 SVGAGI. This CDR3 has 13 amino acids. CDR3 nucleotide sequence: TGTGCCAGCAGAGGACAGGCCTACTATGGCTACACCTTC. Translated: CASRGQAYYGYTF.

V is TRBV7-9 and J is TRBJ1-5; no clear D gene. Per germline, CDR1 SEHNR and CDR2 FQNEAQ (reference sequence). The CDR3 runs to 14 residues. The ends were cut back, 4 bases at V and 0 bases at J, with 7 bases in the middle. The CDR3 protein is CASSSQYSNQPQHF. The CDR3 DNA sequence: TGTGCCAGCAGCTCCCAGTATAGCAATCAGCCCCAGCATTTT.

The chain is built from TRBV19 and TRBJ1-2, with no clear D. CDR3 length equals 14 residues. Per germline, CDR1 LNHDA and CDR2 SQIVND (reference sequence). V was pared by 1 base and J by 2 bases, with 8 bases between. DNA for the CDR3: TGTGCCAGTAGTATAGCCGCGGGGAACTATGGCTACACCTTC. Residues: CASSIAAGNYGYTF.

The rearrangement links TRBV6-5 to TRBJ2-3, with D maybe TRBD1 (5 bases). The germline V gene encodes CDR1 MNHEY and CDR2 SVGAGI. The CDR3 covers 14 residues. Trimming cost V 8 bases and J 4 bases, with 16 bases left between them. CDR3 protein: CASSARVAADTQYF. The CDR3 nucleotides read TGTGCCAGCTCGGCCAGGGTAGCCGCAGATACGCAGTATTTT.

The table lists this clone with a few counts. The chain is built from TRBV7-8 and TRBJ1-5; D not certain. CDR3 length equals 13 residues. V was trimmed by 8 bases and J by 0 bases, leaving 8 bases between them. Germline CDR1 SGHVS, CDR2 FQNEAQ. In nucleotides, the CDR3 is TGTGCCAGCCAGAGGTATAGCAATCAGCCCCAGCATTTT. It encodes CASQRYSNQPQHF.

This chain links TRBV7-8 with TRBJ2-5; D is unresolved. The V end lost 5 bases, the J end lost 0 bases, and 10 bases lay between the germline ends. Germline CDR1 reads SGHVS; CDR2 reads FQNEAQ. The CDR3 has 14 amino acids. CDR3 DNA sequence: TGTGCCAGCAGCCCGACCTCGTACCAAGAGACCCAGTACTTC. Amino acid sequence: CASSPTSYQETQYF.